The rows below give T cell receptor beta chains drawn from one sample of a study of blood T cell repertoires in COVID-19. Data came from immunoSEQ multiplex PCR; TCRdb stores just in-frame clones and leaves some out. Here the sample spans under 250,000 clones, 87% being singletons. The specimen sequenced was peripheral blood. The receptors stem from a man aged 18 to 35 with active or convalescent COVID-19. Both conserved end residues are part of each CDR3. The order of the fields is V gene, clone size, J gene, D gene, CDR3 protein, CDR3 DNA. The D gene is left open where the match is weak. Rows give clone size only sometimes, using once, few, many, or a class for an expanded clone.

TRBV9	once	TRBJ2-1	TRBD2	CASSVDPGTSVEQFF	TGTGCCAGCAGCGTAGACCCCGGGACTAGCGTGGAGCAGTTCTTC
TRBV9	NA	TRBJ2-7	NA	CASSVEGVTEQYF	TGTGCCAGCAGCGTAGAAGGGGTTACGGAGCAGTACTTC
TRBV11-3	NA	TRBJ1-2	NA	CATVARGNSNYGYTF	TGTGCCACCGTAGCTCGTGGAAATTCTAACTATGGCTACACCTTC
TRBV2	many	TRBJ2-1	TRBD1	CASSWDSRDYNEQFF	TGTGCCAGCAGTTGGGACAGCCGAGACTACAATGAGCAGTTCTTC
TRBV18	NA	TRBJ1-2	TRBD1	CASSPPGQINYGYTF	TGTGCCAGCTCACCGCCGGGACAGATTAACTATGGCTACACCTTC
TRBV27	NA	TRBJ2-2	NA	CASSPYLTGNTGELFF	TGTGCCAGCAGTCCCTACCTGACAGGGAACACCGGGGAGCTGTTTTTT
TRBV7-9	NA	TRBJ1-2	NA	CASSAQGGLGYTF	TGTGCCAGCAGCGCACAGGGTGGACTTGGCTACACCTTC
TRBV6-5	NA	TRBJ1-5	TRBD1	CASRGDSYSNQPQHF	TGTGCCAGCAGAGGGGACAGTTATAGCAATCAGCCCCAGCATTTT
TRBV4-3	NA	TRBJ1-4	NA	CASSQDLSEKLFF	TGCGCCAGCAGCCAAGATCTGAGTGAAAAACTGTTTTTT
TRBV10-2	NA	TRBJ1-1	NA	CASTLQGTNTEAFF	TGCGCCAGCACCTTACAGGGTACGAACACTGAAGCTTTCTTT
TRBV19	NA	TRBJ1-1	TRBD1	CASSTPGTGRTEAFF	TGTGCCAGTAGTACCCCCGGGACAGGAAGGACTGAAGCTTTCTTT
TRBV19	NA	TRBJ1-5	NA	CASSITAASSNQPQHF	TGTGCCAGTAGTATAACGGCAGCGAGTAGCAATCAGCCCCAGCATTTT
TRBV7-2	NA	TRBJ2-1	NA	CASSLEHRYEQFF	TGTGCCAGCAGCTTAGAACACAGGTATGAGCAGTTCTTC
TRBV5-1	NA	TRBJ1-2	NA	CASSPNSGSAGYGYTF	TGCGCCAGCAGCCCGAATAGCGGGTCGGCGGGCTATGGCTACACCTTC
TRBV13	NA	TRBJ2-5	NA	CASSLGRGGPETQYF	TGTGCCAGCAGCTTAGGCCGAGGAGGGCCGGAGACCCAGTACTTC
TRBV18	once	TRBJ2-2	NA	CASSGGLGRDAGELFF	TGTGCCAGCTCCGGCGGACTCGGGAGAGATGCCGGGGAGCTGTTTTTT
TRBV5-1	NA	TRBJ1-2	NA	CASSLERRGGYTF	TGCGCCAGCAGCTTGGAGCGACGTGGAGGCTACACCTTC
TRBV6-2/TRBV6-3	NA	TRBJ2-1	TRBD1	CASSYFRTGTAEQFF	TGTGCCAGCAGTTATTTCCGGACAGGGACGGCTGAGCAGTTCTTC
TRBV5-8	NA	TRBJ2-2	NA	CASSLGWAFANTGELFF	TGTGCCAGCAGCTTGGGCTGGGCCTTCGCGAACACCGGGGAGCTGTTTTTT
TRBV13	NA	TRBJ2-1	TRBD2	CASSFGTSGHNEQFF	TGTGCCAGCAGCTTCGGGACTAGCGGACACAATGAGCAGTTCTTC
TRBV7-9	NA	TRBJ2-5	NA	CASSLMRAETQYF	TGTGCCAGCAGCTTAATGAGGGCTGAGACCCAGTACTTC
TRBV6-5	NA	TRBJ2-2	NA	CASGDTGELFF	TGTGCCAGTGGAGACACCGGGGAGCTGTTTTTT
TRBV19	NA	TRBJ1-3	NA	CATASSSGNTIYF	TGTGCCACCGCCTCTAGCTCTGGAAACACCATATATTTT
TRBV3-1/TRBV3-2	NA	TRBJ2-5	NA	CASSLWEGGAQTQYF	TGTGCCAGCAGTCTTTGGGAGGGGGGCGCGCAGACCCAGTACTTC
TRBV7-2	NA	TRBJ2-1	TRBD2	CASSSAGVPDEQFF	TGTGCCAGCAGCTCGGCGGGGGTACCTGATGAGCAGTTCTTC
TRBV5-4	NA	TRBJ2-3	TRBD2	CASSRAGGTQYF	TGTGCCAGCAGCAGAGCGGGGGGTACGCAGTATTTT
TRBV3-1/TRBV3-2	NA	TRBJ2-2	NA	CASSHSILDTGELFF	TGTGCCAGCAGCCACAGTATACTAGACACCGGGGAGCTGTTTTTT
TRBV7-2	NA	TRBJ2-7	TRBD2	CASSARGGGFRELYF	TGTGCCAGCAGCGCACGCGGGGGAGGTTTTCGGGAGCTGTACTTC
TRBV4-3	NA	TRBJ1-6	TRBD1	CASGTGGYNSPLHF	TGCGCCAGCGGTACAGGGGGTTATAATTCACCCCTCCACTTT
TRBV6-4	few	TRBJ2-1	NA	CASSASIGREQFF	TGTGCCAGCAGTGCGTCGATAGGGAGGGAGCAGTTCTTC
TRBV6-2/TRBV6-3	once	TRBJ2-7	NA	CASSYLPLRSEQYF	TGTGCCAGCAGTTACCTTCCACTGCGCTCCGAGCAGTACTTC
TRBV7-2	NA	TRBJ2-3	TRBD2	CASSLVSSGALSTDTQYF	TGTGCCAGCAGCTTAGTGTCTAGCGGGGCCCTCTCCACAGATACGCAGTATTTT
TRBV9	NA	TRBJ2-3	NA	CASSASTQGVTQYF	TGTGCCAGCAGCGCCAGCACACAGGGAGTTACGCAGTATTTT
TRBV2	NA	TRBJ2-2	NA	CASTVSGELFF	TGTGCCAGCACGGTCTCCGGGGAGCTGTTTTTT
TRBV19	NA	TRBJ1-5	NA	CASRFGRSSNQPQHF	TGTGCCAGTAGGTTCGGCAGGTCAAGCAATCAGCCCCAGCATTTT
TRBV4-3	NA	TRBJ1-2	NA	CASSQAQGGTRWVSHGYTF	TGCGCCAGCAGCCAGGCACAGGGAGGGACGAGGTGGGTGAGTCATGGCTACACCTTC
TRBV9	NA	TRBJ2-3	TRBD2	CASSGGLARFTDTQYF	TGTGCCAGCAGCGGAGGACTAGCGAGATTCACAGATACGCAGTATTTT
TRBV27	once	TRBJ1-5	NA	CATSPGGAPQHF	TGTGCCACCTCCCCTGGGGGGGCCCCCCAGCATTTT
TRBV29-1	NA	TRBJ2-1	TRBD2	CSVCGGRAVDEQFF	TGCAGCGTTTGTGGCGGGAGGGCCGTGGATGAGCAGTTCTTC
TRBV5-4	once	TRBJ2-6	TRBD1	CASSPGTAGANVLTF	TGTGCCAGCAGCCCAGGGACAGCTGGGGCCAACGTCCTGACTTTC
TRBV4-3	NA	TRBJ1-3	TRBD1	CASGTGGPGNTIYF	TGCGCCAGCGGCACAGGGGGCCCTGGAAACACCATATATTTT
TRBV5-1	NA	TRBJ2-3	NA	CASSSDSPRGTDTQYF	TGCGCCAGCAGCTCGGACTCCCCGAGGGGCACAGATACGCAGTATTTT
TRBV7-9	NA	TRBJ1-5	NA	CASSLATATSNQPQHF	TGTGCCAGCAGCTTAGCCACAGCAACCAGCAATCAGCCCCAGCATTTT
TRBV27	NA	TRBJ2-7	TRBD2	CASSFTTSAYEQYF	TGTGCCAGCAGTTTCACGACTAGCGCTTACGAGCAGTACTTC
TRBV29-1	once	TRBJ2-5	NA	CSVGGGQETQYF	TGCAGCGTGGGGGGAGGACAAGAGACCCAGTACTTC
TRBV4-3	few	TRBJ1-6	NA	CASSQETQGGTSPLHF	TGCGCCAGCAGCCAAGAGACCCAGGGTGGAACTTCACCCCTCCACTTT
TRBV27	NA	TRBJ1-5	NA	CASSFSGEGQPQHF	TGTGCCAGCAGTTTTTCGGGTGAGGGCCAGCCCCAGCATTTT
TRBV6-5	NA	TRBJ2-1	NA	CASSYLVGSSYNEQFF	TGTGCCAGCAGTTACTTGGTCGGGAGCTCCTACAATGAGCAGTTCTTC
TRBV20-1	NA	TRBJ1-4	NA	CGGYNEKLFF	TGCGGGGGCTATAATGAAAAACTGTTTTTT
TRBV5-1	NA	TRBJ2-1	TRBD2	CASSLERPSGASEQFF	TGCGCCAGCAGCTTGGAAAGGCCTAGCGGGGCTAGTGAGCAGTTCTTC
TRBV6-5	NA	TRBJ2-7	NA	CASSYSVASASAEQYF	TGTGCCAGCAGTTACTCAGTAGCTAGCGCGAGTGCCGAGCAGTACTTC
TRBV7-7	NA	TRBJ2-1	NA	CASSLVLGVDNEQFF	TGTGCCAGCAGCTTAGTGTTAGGGGTAGACAATGAGCAGTTCTTC